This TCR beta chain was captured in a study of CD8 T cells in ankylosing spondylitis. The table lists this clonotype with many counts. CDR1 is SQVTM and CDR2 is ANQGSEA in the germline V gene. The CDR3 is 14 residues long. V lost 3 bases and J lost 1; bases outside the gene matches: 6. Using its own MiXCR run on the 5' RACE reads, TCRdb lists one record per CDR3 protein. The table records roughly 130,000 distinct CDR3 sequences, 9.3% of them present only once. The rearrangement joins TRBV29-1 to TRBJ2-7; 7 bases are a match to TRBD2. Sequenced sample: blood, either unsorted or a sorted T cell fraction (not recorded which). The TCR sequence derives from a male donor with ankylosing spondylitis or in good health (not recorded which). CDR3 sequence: CSVEAPGGSYEQYF. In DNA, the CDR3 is TGCAGCGTTGAGGCGCCGGGGGGTTCCTACGAGCAGTACTTC.